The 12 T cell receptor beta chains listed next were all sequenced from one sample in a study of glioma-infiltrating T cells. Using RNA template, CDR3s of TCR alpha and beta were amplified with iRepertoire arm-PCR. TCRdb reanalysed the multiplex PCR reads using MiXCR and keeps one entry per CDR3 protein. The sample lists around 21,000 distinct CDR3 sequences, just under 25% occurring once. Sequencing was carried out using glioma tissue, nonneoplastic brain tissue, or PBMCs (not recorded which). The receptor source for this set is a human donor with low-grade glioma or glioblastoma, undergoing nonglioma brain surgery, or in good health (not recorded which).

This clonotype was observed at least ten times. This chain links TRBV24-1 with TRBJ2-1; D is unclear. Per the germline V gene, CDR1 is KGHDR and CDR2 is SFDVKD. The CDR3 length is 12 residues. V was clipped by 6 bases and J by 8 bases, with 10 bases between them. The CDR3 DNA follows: TGTGCCACCAGTAATCTAATGGATGAGCAGTTCTTC. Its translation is CATSNLMDEQFF.

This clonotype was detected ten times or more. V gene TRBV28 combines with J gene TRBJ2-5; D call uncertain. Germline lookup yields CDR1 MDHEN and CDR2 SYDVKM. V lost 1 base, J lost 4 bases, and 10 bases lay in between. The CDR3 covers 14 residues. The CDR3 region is CASSLYPKGETQYF. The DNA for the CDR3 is TGTGCCAGCAGTTTATATCCAAAAGGAGAGACCCAGTACTTC.

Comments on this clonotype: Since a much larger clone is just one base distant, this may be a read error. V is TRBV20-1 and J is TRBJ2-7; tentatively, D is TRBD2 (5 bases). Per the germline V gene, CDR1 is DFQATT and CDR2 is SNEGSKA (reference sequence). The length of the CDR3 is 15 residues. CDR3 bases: TGCAGTGCCGGGGTGATTGGGCTACCACCCTACGAGAAGTACTTC. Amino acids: CSAGVIGLPPYEKYF.

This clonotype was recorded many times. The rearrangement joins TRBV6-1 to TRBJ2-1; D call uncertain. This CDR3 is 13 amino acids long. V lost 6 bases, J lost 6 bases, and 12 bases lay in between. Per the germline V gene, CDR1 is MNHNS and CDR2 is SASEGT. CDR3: CASRPPQRNEQFF. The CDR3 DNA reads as TGTGCCAGCAGACCCCCTCAACGCAATGAGCAGTTCTTC.

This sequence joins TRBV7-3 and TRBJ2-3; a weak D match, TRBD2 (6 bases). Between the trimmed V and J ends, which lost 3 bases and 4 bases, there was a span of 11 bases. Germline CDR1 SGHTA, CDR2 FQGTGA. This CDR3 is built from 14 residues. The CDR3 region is CASSFSGAADTQYF. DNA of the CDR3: TGTGCCAGCAGCTTTTCGGGAGCTGCAGATACGCAGTATTTT.

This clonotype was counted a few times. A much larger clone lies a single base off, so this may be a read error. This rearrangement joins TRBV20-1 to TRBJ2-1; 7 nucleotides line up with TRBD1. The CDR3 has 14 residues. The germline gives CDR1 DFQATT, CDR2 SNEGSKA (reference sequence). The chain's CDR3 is CSTRGYPGTEEQFF. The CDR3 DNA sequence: TGCAGTACTAGAGGTTACCCCGGGACAGAGGAGCAGTTCTTC.

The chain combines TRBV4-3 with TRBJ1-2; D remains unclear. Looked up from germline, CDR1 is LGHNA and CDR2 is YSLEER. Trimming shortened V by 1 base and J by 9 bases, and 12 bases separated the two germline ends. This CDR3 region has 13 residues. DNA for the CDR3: TGCGCCAGCAGCCAAGGGTGGGATACAAGCTACACCTTC. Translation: CASSQGWDTSYTF.

For the CDR3, the DNA is TGTGCCAGCAGCCACCCACTCGCTAACTATGGCTACACCTTC. It encodes CASSHPLANYGYTF. The J gene is TRBJ1-2, the V gene TRBV3-1; D gene ambiguous. V was shortened by 3 bases and J by 0 bases, with 8 bases between the two germline ends. CDR1 LGHDT and CDR2 YNNKEL come from the germline V gene (reference sequence). The length of the CDR3 is 14 residues. Full variable domain (outside the CDR3, taken from reference TRBV3-1 and TRBJ1-2): DTAVSQTPKYLVTQMGNDKSIKCEQNLGHDTMYWYKQDSKKFLKIMFSYNNKELIINETVPNRFSPKSPDKAHLNLHINSLELGDSAVYFCASSHPLANYGYTFGSGTRLTVV.

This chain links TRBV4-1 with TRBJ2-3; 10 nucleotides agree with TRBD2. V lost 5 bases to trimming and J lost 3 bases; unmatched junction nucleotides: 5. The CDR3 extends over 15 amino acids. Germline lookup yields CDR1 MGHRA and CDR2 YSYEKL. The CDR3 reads CASSKLAGRTDTQYF. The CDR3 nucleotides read TGCGCCAGCAGCAAACTAGCGGGGCGAACAGATACGCAGTATTTT.

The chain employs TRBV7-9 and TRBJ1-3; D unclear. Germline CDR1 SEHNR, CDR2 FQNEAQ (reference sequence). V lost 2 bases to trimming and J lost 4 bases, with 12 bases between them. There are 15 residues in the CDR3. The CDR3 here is CASSLRGFHGNTIYF. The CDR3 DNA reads TGTGCCAGCAGCTTAAGAGGGTTCCACGGAAACACCATATATTTT.

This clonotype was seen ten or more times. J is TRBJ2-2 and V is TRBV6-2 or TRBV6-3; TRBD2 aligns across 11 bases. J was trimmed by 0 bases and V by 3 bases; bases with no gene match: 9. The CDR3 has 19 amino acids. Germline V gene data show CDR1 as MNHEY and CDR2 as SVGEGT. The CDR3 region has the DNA TGTGCCAGCAGTTATTCTTTTTCTAGCGGGGGGACGAACACCGGGGAGCTGTTTTTT. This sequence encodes CASSYSFSSGGTNTGELFF.

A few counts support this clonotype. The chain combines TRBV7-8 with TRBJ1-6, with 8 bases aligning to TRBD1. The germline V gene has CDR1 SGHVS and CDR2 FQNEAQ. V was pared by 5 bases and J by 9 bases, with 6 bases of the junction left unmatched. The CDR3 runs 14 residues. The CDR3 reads CASSPGQGLSPLHF. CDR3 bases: TGTGCCAGCAGCCCAGGACAGGGCCTTTCACCCCTCCACTTT.